The 19 T cell receptor beta chains reported below all come from one sample, sequenced in a study of CD8+ T cells in alopecia areata. Sequencing relied on a cDNA template that was reverse transcribed from extracted RNA. Assay used: immunoSEQ multiplex PCR; TCRdb lists only in-frame clones, some missing. This sample has 200,000 to 250,000 clones, with about two fifths found just once. Stated treatment: oral pan-JAK inhibitor, 5-10 mg twice daily. The input for sequencing was CD4+ T cells sorted from blood, taken between weeks 30 and 35, from a patient treated with tofacitinib. These receptor sequences come from a human donor with alopecia areata.

The sample holds a few counts of this clone. The V call is TRBV19, the J call TRBJ1-1, with a possible D match to TRBD1 (6 bases). Germline V gene data show CDR1 as LNHDA and CDR2 as SQIVND (reference sequence). The length of the CDR3 is 11 residues. The V and J ends lost 10 bases and 5 bases respectively, with 11 bases between them. DNA for the CDR3: TGTGCCACCACGGGGGCGACTGAAGCTTTCTTT. Protein: CATTGATEAFF. The full variable domain, rest sourced from reference TRBV19 and TRBJ1-1, is DGGITQSPKYLFRKEGQNVTLSCEQNLNHDAMYWYRQDPGQGLRLIYYSQIVNDFQKGDIAEGYSVSREKKESFPLTVTSAQKNPTAFYLCATTGATEAFFGQGTRLTVV.

The chain joins TRBV9 to TRBJ2-3; 7 nucleotides line up with TRBD2. The germline V gene encodes CDR1 SGDLS and CDR2 YYNGEE. CDR3 length: 18 amino acids. V was pared by 0 bases and J by 0 bases, with 10 bases of the junction left unmatched. CDR3 DNA sequence: TGTGCCAGCAGCGTAGCGAGTAGTGGCGGGGGAAGCACAGATACGCAGTATTTT. Protein product: CASSVASSGGGSTDTQYF. Full variable domain (missing parts from reference TRBV9 and TRBJ2-3): DSGVTQTPKHLITATGQRVTLRCSPRSGDLSVYWYQQSLDQGLQFLIQYYNGEERAKGNILERFSAQQFPDLHSELNLSSLELGDSALYFCASSVASSGGGSTDTQYFGPGTRLTVL.

This clone was observed a handful of times. V and J are TRBV29-1 and TRBJ2-1; 10 nucleotides align to TRBD2. The V and J ends lost 6 bases and 9 bases, in that order; junction bases with no gene match: 17. Looked up from germline, CDR1 is SQVTM and CDR2 is ANQGSEA. There are 16 residues in the CDR3. The CDR3 here is CSVKPGTSVRRSEQFF. The DNA for the CDR3 is TGCAGCGTGAAGCCCGGGACTAGCGTTCGTAGGAGTGAGCAGTTCTTC.

This clone was seen once. This chain joins TRBV27 and TRBJ2-3, with D perhaps matching TRBD2 (6 bases). CDR3 length equals 13 residues. CDR1 is MNHEY and CDR2 is SMNVEV in the germline V gene (reference sequence). Trimming pared 4 bases from V and 4 bases from J, leaving 9 bases between. CDR3 region: CASSSRLADTQYF. The CDR3 DNA is TGTGCCAGCAGTTCGAGACTAGCAGATACGCAGTATTTT.

The chain is built from TRBV9 and TRBJ2-1; TRBD1 might be the D (6 bases). The V gene lost 3 bases and the J gene lost 2 bases, with 12 bases spanning the gap. This CDR3 is built from 15 residues. The germline CDR1 and CDR2 sequences are SGDLS and YYNGEE. CDR3: CASSGDIRTYNEQFF. In DNA form, the CDR3 reads TGTGCCAGCAGCGGGGACATCCGGACCTACAATGAGCAGTTCTTC.

The rearrangement links TRBV6-5 to TRBJ2-7, with D perhaps assigned TRBD1 or TRBD2 (7 bases each). Trimming stripped 0 bases from V and 3 bases from J, with 12 bases between. CDR3 size: 15 residues. Germline values: CDR1 MNHEY, CDR2 SVGAGI. CDR3 bases: TGTGCCAGCAGTTACTCGGCAGGGGGGGACTACGAGCAGTACTTC. This sequence encodes CASSYSAGGDYEQYF.

This clone was counted only a few times. This may come from a read error, since a much larger clone is one base off. CDR3 in DNA: TGTGCCAGCAGCCTCCGGGACAGGGTTGAAAAACTGTTTTTT. This sequence encodes CASSLRDRVEKLFF. The gene calls are TRBV28 and TRBJ1-4; 9 bases map to TRBD1. CDR3 length equals 14 residues. Per germline, CDR1 MDHEN and CDR2 SYDVKM. V lost 6 bases to trimming and J lost 7 bases; unmatched junction nucleotides: 6.

The rearrangement uses TRBV19 and TRBJ1-3; D remains ambiguous. V gave up 11 bases and J gave up 3 bases, with 14 bases separating them. CDR3 length: 13 residues. From germline, CDR1 is LNHDA and CDR2 SQIVND (reference sequence). For the CDR3, the DNA is TGTGCCGGATCTCCTGTGGGTGGAAACACCATATATTTT. It codes for CAGSPVGGNTIYF.

The chain combines TRBV2 with TRBJ2-2; 7 positions agree with TRBD1. V lost 6 bases and J lost 4; bases outside the gene matches: 5. Per the germline V gene, CDR1 is SNHLY and CDR2 is FYNNEI. The CDR3 sequence is 14 residues long. CDR3 residues: CASRTGWGTGELFF. CDR3 coding DNA: TGTGCCAGCAGGACAGGGTGGGGCACCGGGGAGCTGTTTTTT.

The chain combines TRBV29-1 with TRBJ1-2; perhaps TRBD1 as D (5 bases). The V end lost 6 bases, the J end lost 0 bases, and 11 bases lay between the germline ends. This CDR3 comprises 13 residues. Germline V CDR1 and CDR2: SQVTM, ANQGSEA. CDR3 sequence: CSVGLIANYGYTF. The CDR3 DNA sequence: TGCAGCGTGGGACTGATAGCTAACTATGGCTACACCTTC. The whole variable domain, remainder taken from reference TRBV29-1 and TRBJ1-2, is SAVISQKPSRDICQRGTSLTIQCQVDSQVTMMFWYRQQPGQSLTLIATANQGSEATYESGFVIDKFPISRPNLTFSTLTVSNMSPEDSSIYLCSVGLIANYGYTFGSGTRLTVV.

The chain is built from TRBV5-1 and TRBJ2-1; TRBD1 aligns across 11 bases. The trim removed 4 bases at V and 8 bases at J, leaving 8 bases unmatched. The CDR3 length is 15 residues. Germline V CDR1 and CDR2: SGHRS, YFSETQ. The CDR3 region has the DNA TGCGCCAGCAGCCCCGGACAGGGGGCCATTTATGAGCAGTTCTTC. It specifies CASSPGQGAIYEQFF.

This clone was picked up a small number of times. The same CDR3 is also encoded by other DNA sequences in this sample. The rearrangement uses TRBV29-1 and TRBJ2-2; D is uncertain. V lost 4 bases, J lost 3 bases, and 3 bases lay in between. CDR3 length equals 11 residues. Looked up from germline, CDR1 is SQVTM and CDR2 is ANQGSEA. CDR3 in amino acids: CSVGDTGELFF. The CDR3 region has the DNA TGCAGCGTTGGGGACACCGGGGAGCTGTTTTTT.

The chain combines TRBV7-2 with TRBJ2-1, with a tentative D call TRBD2 (5 bases). Per the germline V gene, CDR1 is SGHTA and CDR2 is FQGNSA. Trimming stripped 0 bases from V and 8 bases from J, with 8 bases between. The CDR3 is 13 amino acids. DNA of the CDR3: TGTGCCAGCAGCTTAGCGGCGGGCGATGAGCAGTTCTTC. Translated, it gives CASSLAAGDEQFF. The variable domain in full, completed from reference TRBV7-2 and TRBJ2-1, reads GAGVSQSPSNKVTEKGKDVELRCDPISGHTALYWYRQSLGQGLEFLIYFQGNSAPDKSGLPSDRFSAERTGGSVSTLTIQRTQQEDSAVYLCASSLAAGDEQFFGPGTRLTVL.

This chain joins TRBV19 and TRBJ1-1; possibly TRBD1 for D (5 bases). The CDR3 is made up of 15 amino acids. The germline gives CDR1 LNHDA, CDR2 SQIVND (reference sequence). V was pared by 7 bases and J by 4 bases, with 19 bases between. CDR3 DNA sequence: TGTGCCAGTATACCGGAGCGGGGCCGGATCACTGAAGCTTTCTTT. This codes for CASIPERGRITEAFF.

This clone occurred a few times. The V call is TRBV20-1, the J call TRBJ2-3; either TRBD1 or TRBD2 may supply D (5 bases each). The CDR3 covers 11 residues. Per germline, CDR1 DFQATT and CDR2 SNEGSKA (reference sequence). V lost 3 bases to trimming and J lost 5 bases, with 6 bases between them. The CDR3 nucleotides read TGCAGTGCTAGTGGGGGAGATACGCAGTATTTT. Amino acid sequence: CSASGGDTQYF.

The V and J genes are TRBV2 and TRBJ2-5; D is possibly TRBD1 or TRBD2 (5 bases each). Germline V gene sequence: CDR1 SNHLY, CDR2 FYNNEI. The CDR3 spans 15 residues. With 8 bases removed from V and 10 bases from J, the gap between germline ends came to 26 bases. The CDR3, as DNA: TGTGCCAGCCTCAAGGCCGGGACCCGGCAGGGTGTCCAGTACTTC. It yields the protein CASLKAGTRQGVQYF.

This clone showed up just a few times. The V call is TRBV9, the J call TRBJ2-3; D is unresolved. The CDR3 contains 13 residues. V gave up 3 bases and J gave up 4 bases, with 9 bases separating them. Germline V gene sequence: CDR1 SGDLS, CDR2 YYNGEE. This CDR3 reads CASSAQTADTQYF. The DNA of the CDR3 is TGTGCCAGCAGCGCGCAAACGGCAGATACGCAGTATTTT.

To note about this clone: Within the sample, other DNA sequences also encode this same CDR3. This chain joins TRBV30 and TRBJ1-1; D gene uncertain. The germline V gene has CDR1 GTSNPN and CDR2 SVGIG (reference sequence). V was shortened by 0 bases and J by 0 bases, with 5 bases between the two germline ends. The CDR3 sequence is 13 residues long. CDR3 bases: TGTGCCTGGAGTGTAACAGTGAACACTGAAGCTTTCTTT. It specifies CAWSVTVNTEAFF.

This sequence joins TRBV6-1 and TRBJ1-2, with 11 bases that match TRBD1. Germline trimming cut 6 bases from V and 7 bases from J; bases unmatched to any gene: 4. This CDR3 is built from 13 residues. Germline V gene sequence: CDR1 MNHNS, CDR2 SASEGT. In nucleotides, the CDR3 is TGTGCCAGCAGGGCCGGGACAGGGGGTGGCTACACCTTC. This codes for CASRAGTGGGYTF.